These T cell receptor beta chains were read from a single sample in a study of CD8 T cells in Susac syndrome. TCRdb called the immunoSEQ multiplex PCR reads again in MiXCR, with one record for every CDR3 protein. The sample lists about 300,000 distinct CDR3 sequences; approximately 85% were seen once. Sequenced sample: CD8+ T cells from PBMCs. The origin of the receptors is a human donor with multiple sclerosis. Each CDR3 is given with its conserved first and last residue. The D gene is left open where the match is weak. Expanded clones are given a class, and other clones once, few, many or no size at all.

clone_size: NA
d_call: NA
v_call: TRBV24-1
j_call: TRBJ2-3
cdr3_nt: TGTGCCACCAGTGATTTAGACAGCACAGATACGCAGTATTTT
cdr3_aa: CATSDLDSTDTQYF

clone_size: NA
d_call: TRBD2
v_call: TRBV2
j_call: TRBJ2-1
cdr3_nt: TGTGCCAGTTCTAGCGGGGTGAGCTCCTACAATGAGCAGTTCTTC
cdr3_aa: CASSSGVSSYNEQFF

clone_size: NA
d_call: NA
v_call: TRBV10-2
j_call: TRBJ1-1
cdr3_nt: TGCGCCAGCAGCCCCGGGTTTAACACTGAAGCTTTCTTT
cdr3_aa: CASSPGFNTEAFF

clone_size: NA
d_call: TRBD1
v_call: TRBV7-9
j_call: TRBJ2-7
cdr3_nt: TGTGCCAGCAGCTTACACATGGGACAGGGGGCTTACGAGCAGTACTTC
cdr3_aa: CASSLHMGQGAYEQYF

clone_size: NA
d_call: NA
v_call: TRBV6-1
j_call: TRBJ2-4
cdr3_nt: TGTGCCAGCAGTGCTCAGGACTTAGCCAAAAACATTCAGTACTTC
cdr3_aa: CASSAQDLAKNIQYF

clone_size: NA
d_call: NA
v_call: TRBV25-1
j_call: TRBJ2-1
cdr3_nt: TGTGCCAGCACTCCAAGCGGGCTCGCCGAGCAGTTCTTC
cdr3_aa: CASTPSGLAEQFF

clone_size: NA
d_call: NA
v_call: TRBV14
j_call: TRBJ1-1
cdr3_nt: TGTGCCAGCAGCACAATTAGGGGGGCGAACACTGAAGCTTTCTTT
cdr3_aa: CASSTIRGANTEAFF

clone_size: NA
d_call: NA
v_call: TRBV7-4
j_call: TRBJ2-6
cdr3_nt: TGTGCCAGCAGCCGGGACCCCGGGGCAGGGGCCAACGTCCTGACTTTC
cdr3_aa: CASSRDPGAGANVLTF

clone_size: NA
d_call: NA
v_call: TRBV27
j_call: TRBJ1-5
cdr3_nt: TGTGCCAGCCCCGGTACGACGGGGCCCCAGCATTTT
cdr3_aa: CASPGTTGPQHF

clone_size: NA
d_call: NA
v_call: TRBV6-2/TRBV6-3
j_call: TRBJ2-1
cdr3_nt: TGTGCCAGCAGTTTGGCCGTTCTCTACAATGAGCAGTTCTTC
cdr3_aa: CASSLAVLYNEQFF

clone_size: NA
d_call: NA
v_call: TRBV9
j_call: TRBJ2-2
cdr3_nt: TGTGCCAGCAGCCCCGCGGCGTTGGGCACCGGGGAGCTGTTTTTT
cdr3_aa: CASSPAALGTGELFF

clone_size: NA
d_call: TRBD1
v_call: TRBV29-1
j_call: TRBJ2-1
cdr3_nt: TGCAGCGTTGAAGCCTTTCACTACGGGACAGGGGCGTTTAGTCTCAATGAGCAGTTCTTC
cdr3_aa: CSVEAFHYGTGAFSLNEQFF

clone_size: once
d_call: NA
v_call: TRBV27
j_call: TRBJ1-1
cdr3_nt: TGTGCCAGCAGTGCCTCGGGGGCTGGCACTGAAGCTTTCTTT
cdr3_aa: CASSASGAGTEAFF

clone_size: NA
d_call: NA
v_call: TRBV29-1
j_call: TRBJ1-2
cdr3_nt: TGCAGCGTTGAGTTCCCGGAGGTGGCCTATGGCTACACCTTC
cdr3_aa: CSVEFPEVAYGYTF

clone_size: NA
d_call: TRBD2
v_call: TRBV13
j_call: TRBJ2-2
cdr3_nt: TGTGCCAGCAGCTTTTATCGTCTCGGGCTAGCGGCGACCGGGGAGCTGTTTTTT
cdr3_aa: CASSFYRLGLAATGELFF

clone_size: NA
d_call: NA
v_call: TRBV9
j_call: TRBJ2-2
cdr3_nt: TGTGCCAGCAGCCTCCACCGGCAGTTGAACACCGGGGAGCTGTTTTTT
cdr3_aa: CASSLHRQLNTGELFF

clone_size: NA
d_call: NA
v_call: TRBV27
j_call: TRBJ1-2
cdr3_nt: TGTGCCAGCCCTGGAAGTGGCTACACCTTC
cdr3_aa: CASPGSGYTF

clone_size: NA
d_call: TRBD2
v_call: TRBV27
j_call: TRBJ2-1
cdr3_nt: TGTGCCAGCAGCGGACTAGCGGACCACAATGAGCAGTTCTTC
cdr3_aa: CASSGLADHNEQFF

clone_size: NA
d_call: TRBD2
v_call: TRBV27
j_call: TRBJ2-1
cdr3_nt: TGTGCCAGCAGTTCAACGCCTAGCGGCGAGCAGTTCTTC
cdr3_aa: CASSSTPSGEQFF

clone_size: NA
d_call: TRBD2
v_call: TRBV29-1
j_call: TRBJ2-1
cdr3_nt: TGCAGCGTCACTAGCGGGAGCTACAATGAGCAGTTCTTC
cdr3_aa: CSVTSGSYNEQFF

clone_size: NA
d_call: TRBD2
v_call: TRBV28
j_call: TRBJ2-1
cdr3_nt: TGTGCCAGCGGGAGCGGGATCCCCTACAATGAGCAGTTCTTC
cdr3_aa: CASGSGIPYNEQFF

clone_size: once
d_call: TRBD1
v_call: TRBV5-8
j_call: TRBJ2-3
cdr3_nt: TGTGCCAGCAGCTGGAGGGACAGGGGGATAGATACGCAGTATTTT
cdr3_aa: CASSWRDRGIDTQYF

clone_size: NA
d_call: NA
v_call: TRBV6-5
j_call: TRBJ1-1
cdr3_nt: TGTGCCAGCAGCTATGGAGGGAACACTGAAGCTTTCTTT
cdr3_aa: CASSYGGNTEAFF

clone_size: NA
d_call: NA
v_call: TRBV27
j_call: TRBJ2-2
cdr3_nt: TGTGCCAGCACCCTTGGGGGGGGCCCCGGGGAGCTGTTTTTT
cdr3_aa: CASTLGGGPGELFF

clone_size: NA
d_call: NA
v_call: TRBV30
j_call: TRBJ1-5
cdr3_nt: TGTGCCTGGAGTGTACCGAGTGATCAGCCCCAGCATTTT
cdr3_aa: CAWSVPSDQPQHF

clone_size: NA
d_call: NA
v_call: TRBV9
j_call: TRBJ2-2
cdr3_nt: TGTGCCAGCAGCGTACCAAACACCGGGGAGCTGTTTTTT
cdr3_aa: CASSVPNTGELFF

clone_size: NA
d_call: TRBD2
v_call: TRBV27
j_call: TRBJ2-3
cdr3_nt: TGTGCCAGCAGTCCAGGGACTAGCGGGAGCCCCACAGATACGCAGTATTTT
cdr3_aa: CASSPGTSGSPTDTQYF

clone_size: NA
d_call: NA
v_call: TRBV6-5
j_call: TRBJ2-7
cdr3_nt: TGTGCCAGCAGTGGTCGGGGAGCCACCTACGAGCAGTACTTC
cdr3_aa: CASSGRGATYEQYF

clone_size: NA
d_call: NA
v_call: TRBV6-2/TRBV6-3
j_call: TRBJ1-5
cdr3_nt: TGTGCCTCGAGCCGGAATAGCAATCAGCCCCAGCATTTT
cdr3_aa: CASSRNSNQPQHF

clone_size: NA
d_call: NA
v_call: TRBV4-1
j_call: TRBJ2-7
cdr3_nt: TGCGCCAGCAGCCAAGATCGACCTGGAGGGCCTATTGACGAGCAGTACTTC
cdr3_aa: CASSQDRPGGPIDEQYF

clone_size: few
d_call: NA
v_call: TRBV14
j_call: TRBJ2-5
cdr3_nt: TGTGCCAGCAGCCAATATCCGGGAGTGACGGGGGAAGAGACCCAGTACTTC
cdr3_aa: CASSQYPGVTGEETQYF

clone_size: NA
d_call: NA
v_call: TRBV4-3
j_call: TRBJ2-7
cdr3_nt: TGCGCCAGCAGCCAAGTAACGTCTTCGCAGGGGCTCTTAGACGAGCAGTACTTC
cdr3_aa: CASSQVTSSQGLLDEQYF

clone_size: NA
d_call: TRBD2
v_call: TRBV7-9
j_call: TRBJ2-3
cdr3_nt: TGTGCCAGCAGCCCGAGGACTAGCGGAGGTGGAGATACGCAGTATTTT
cdr3_aa: CASSPRTSGGGDTQYF

clone_size: NA
d_call: NA
v_call: TRBV20-1
j_call: TRBJ2-2
cdr3_nt: TGCAGTGCCAGGCGGTTGGACACCGGGGAGCTGTTTTTT
cdr3_aa: CSARRLDTGELFF

clone_size: NA
d_call: NA
v_call: TRBV5-4
j_call: TRBJ2-1
cdr3_nt: TGTGCCAGCAGCTTGATAACGTACAATGAGCAGTTCTTC
cdr3_aa: CASSLITYNEQFF

clone_size: NA
d_call: NA
v_call: TRBV7-9
j_call: TRBJ2-7
cdr3_nt: TGTGCCAGCAGCTGGGCCCCGGGGGGCGGCGAGCAGTACTTC
cdr3_aa: CASSWAPGGGEQYF

clone_size: NA
d_call: NA
v_call: TRBV6-1
j_call: TRBJ2-6
cdr3_nt: TGTGCCAGCAACCTACACGACTCTGGGGCCAACGTCCTGACTTTC
cdr3_aa: CASNLHDSGANVLTF

clone_size: NA
d_call: TRBD1
v_call: TRBV7-2
j_call: TRBJ2-2
cdr3_nt: TGTGCCAGCAGCTTAGAGGCTCAGGGGGCGAATACCGGGGAGCTGTTTTTT
cdr3_aa: CASSLEAQGANTGELFF

clone_size: NA
d_call: TRBD2
v_call: TRBV12-3/TRBV12-4
j_call: TRBJ2-1
cdr3_nt: TGTGCCACCATAAACTCCGGGACTAGCGGGAGGATGGCGCAGTTCTTC
cdr3_aa: CATINSGTSGRMAQFF

clone_size: NA
d_call: NA
v_call: TRBV27
j_call: TRBJ2-5
cdr3_nt: TGTGCCAGCAGCCGCCTGAGGGGTGGGCAGAAAGAGACCCAGTACTTC
cdr3_aa: CASSRLRGGQKETQYF

clone_size: NA
d_call: NA
v_call: TRBV14
j_call: TRBJ2-3
cdr3_nt: TGTGCCAGCAGCCAAGGGACACGGAGTAGCACAGATACGCAGTATTTT
cdr3_aa: CASSQGTRSSTDTQYF

clone_size: few
d_call: NA
v_call: TRBV7-2
j_call: TRBJ1-2
cdr3_nt: TGTGCCAGCAGCCCACAGGACTCACCTATTAACTATGGCTACACCTTC
cdr3_aa: CASSPQDSPINYGYTF

clone_size: NA
d_call: TRBD1
v_call: TRBV5-1
j_call: TRBJ2-7
cdr3_nt: TGCGCCAGCAGCTTGGTGGCCAGGGGGTCCTCCCATTCCTACGAGCAGTACTTC
cdr3_aa: CASSLVARGSSHSYEQYF

clone_size: NA
d_call: TRBD1
v_call: TRBV9
j_call: TRBJ2-3
cdr3_nt: TGTGCCAGCAGCGACCCCGGGACAGGGGGTCCAGATACGCAGTATTTT
cdr3_aa: CASSDPGTGGPDTQYF

clone_size: NA
d_call: NA
v_call: TRBV2
j_call: TRBJ1-1
cdr3_nt: TGTGCCAGCAGCGGGGAGGGACCGGGGGCGGCTTTCTTT
cdr3_aa: CASSGEGPGAAFF

clone_size: NA
d_call: NA
v_call: TRBV24-1
j_call: TRBJ1-5
cdr3_nt: TGTGCCACCAGTGGGGTAGATGATCAGCCCCAGCATTTT
cdr3_aa: CATSGVDDQPQHF

clone_size: once
d_call: NA
v_call: TRBV28
j_call: TRBJ2-3
cdr3_nt: TGTGCCAGTAGGCGGGTAGTCACAGATACGCAGTATTTT
cdr3_aa: CASRRVVTDTQYF

clone_size: NA
d_call: TRBD1
v_call: TRBV6-2/TRBV6-3
j_call: TRBJ2-3
cdr3_nt: TGTGCCAGCAGTTACTTCCCGACAGGGTCTCGCACAGATACGCAGTATTTT
cdr3_aa: CASSYFPTGSRTDTQYF

clone_size: NA
d_call: TRBD2
v_call: TRBV9
j_call: TRBJ2-1
cdr3_nt: TGTGCCAGCAGCGGGCTAGCGGGATCTAACAATGAGCAGTTCTTC
cdr3_aa: CASSGLAGSNNEQFF

clone_size: NA
d_call: NA
v_call: TRBV5-6
j_call: TRBJ1-1
cdr3_nt: TGTGCCAGCAGCTTGGAATCAGGGTGGCGGAACACTGAAGCTTTCTTT
cdr3_aa: CASSLESGWRNTEAFF

clone_size: NA
d_call: TRBD1
v_call: TRBV6-2/TRBV6-3
j_call: TRBJ1-2
cdr3_nt: TGTGCCAGCAGTCCTTGGGACAGAATCTATGGCTACACCTTC
cdr3_aa: CASSPWDRIYGYTF

clone_size: NA
d_call: NA
v_call: TRBV28
j_call: TRBJ1-5
cdr3_nt: TGTGCCAGCAGCTCCAGTGAGGATAGCAATCAGCCCCAGCATTTT
cdr3_aa: CASSSSEDSNQPQHF

clone_size: NA
d_call: NA
v_call: TRBV7-9
j_call: TRBJ2-7
cdr3_nt: TGTGCCAGCACCATCTCTTCTTCCTACGAGCAGTACTTC
cdr3_aa: CASTISSSYEQYF

clone_size: NA
d_call: NA
v_call: TRBV2
j_call: TRBJ2-1
cdr3_nt: TGTGCCAGCAGTGTAGCCTTTATGACCTACAATGAGCAGTTCTTC
cdr3_aa: CASSVAFMTYNEQFF

clone_size: NA
d_call: TRBD2
v_call: TRBV30
j_call: TRBJ2-5
cdr3_nt: TGTGCCTGGAGTACACTAGCGGGGAACCAAGAGACCCAGTACTTC
cdr3_aa: CAWSTLAGNQETQYF

clone_size: NA
d_call: NA
v_call: TRBV27
j_call: TRBJ2-1
cdr3_nt: TGTGCCAGCAGTTTAATGAGGGCCCACGAGCAGTTCTTC
cdr3_aa: CASSLMRAHEQFF

clone_size: NA
d_call: TRBD2
v_call: TRBV20-1
j_call: TRBJ2-2
cdr3_nt: TGCAGTGCTAGTGGGCTAGCGGTGAACACCGGGGAGCTGTTTTTT
cdr3_aa: CSASGLAVNTGELFF